This TCR beta chain derives from a study of spatial heterogeneity in lung cancer. This clonotype is labeled medium-sized. Noted time point: blood at routine non-recurrence follow-up after resection. From tumor, nontumor lung or frozen PBMC, whole RNA was taken unsorted for sequencing. TCRdb reprocessed the 5' RACE reads via MiXCR and lists one record per CDR3 protein. Of around 110,000 distinct CDR3 sequences in the sample, more than 10% were seen once. This receptor was taken from a male donor with early-stage non-small cell lung cancer. Source: PBMCs, taken at follow-up.

Here the CDR3 reads CASSNTGVEQYF. Here the CDR3 DNA reads TGTGCCAGCAGTAACACAGGGGTAGAGCAGTACTTC. The chain combines TRBV6-6 with TRBJ2-7; TRBD1 matches at 7 bases. Germline CDR1 and CDR2: MNHNY and SVGAGI (reference sequence). The CDR3 has 12 amino acids. V gave up 5 bases and J gave up 7 bases; unmatched junction bases: 5.